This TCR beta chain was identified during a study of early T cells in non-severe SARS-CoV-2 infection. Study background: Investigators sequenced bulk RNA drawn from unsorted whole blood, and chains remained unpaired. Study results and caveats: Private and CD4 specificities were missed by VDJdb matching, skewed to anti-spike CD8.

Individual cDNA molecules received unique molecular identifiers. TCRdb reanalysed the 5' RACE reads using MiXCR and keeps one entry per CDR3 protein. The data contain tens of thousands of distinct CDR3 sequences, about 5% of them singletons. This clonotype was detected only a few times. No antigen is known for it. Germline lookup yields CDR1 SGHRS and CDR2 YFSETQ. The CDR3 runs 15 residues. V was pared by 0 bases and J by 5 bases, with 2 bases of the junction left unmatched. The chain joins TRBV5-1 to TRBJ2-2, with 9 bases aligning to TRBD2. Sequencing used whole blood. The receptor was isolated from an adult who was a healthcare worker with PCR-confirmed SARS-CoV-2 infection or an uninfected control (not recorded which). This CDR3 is CASSLGLADTGELFF. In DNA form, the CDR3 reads TGCGCCAGCAGCTTGGGACTAGCGGATACCGGGGAGCTGTTTTTT.